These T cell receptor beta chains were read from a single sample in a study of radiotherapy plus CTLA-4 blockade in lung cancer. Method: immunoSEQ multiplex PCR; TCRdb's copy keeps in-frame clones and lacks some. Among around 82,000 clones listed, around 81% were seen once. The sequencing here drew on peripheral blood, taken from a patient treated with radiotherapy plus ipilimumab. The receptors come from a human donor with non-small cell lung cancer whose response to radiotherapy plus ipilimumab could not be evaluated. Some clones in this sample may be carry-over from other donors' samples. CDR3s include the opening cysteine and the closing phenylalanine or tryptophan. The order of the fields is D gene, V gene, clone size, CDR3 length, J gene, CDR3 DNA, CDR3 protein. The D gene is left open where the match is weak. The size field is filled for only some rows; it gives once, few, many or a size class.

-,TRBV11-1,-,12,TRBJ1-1,TGTGCCAGCAGCCTCTCAGGCACTGAAGCTTTCTTT,CASSLSGTEAFF
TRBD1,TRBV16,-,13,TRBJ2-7,TGTGCCAGCAGCCCCGGGACAGGGATTGAGCAGTACTTC,CASSPGTGIEQYF
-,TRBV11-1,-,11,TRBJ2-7,TGTGCCAGCAGCCAGGACAGCGAGCAGTACTTC,CASSQDSEQYF
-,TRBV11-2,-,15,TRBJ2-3,TGTGCCAGCAGCTTATGGAGTGGTTACACAGATACGCAGTATTTT,CASSLWSGYTDTQYF
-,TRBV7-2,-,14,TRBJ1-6,TGTGCCAGCAGCTTAGCGTCACAGAATTCACCCCTCCACTTT,CASSLASQNSPLHF
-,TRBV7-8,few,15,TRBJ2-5,TGTGCCAGCCTTTTTCTGGCAGCGGCCCCAGAGACCCAGTACTTC,CASLFLAAAPETQYF
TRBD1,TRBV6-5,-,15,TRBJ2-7,TGTGCCAGCATTGAGAGGGGACAGGGGACCTACGAGCAGTACTTC,CASIERGQGTYEQYF
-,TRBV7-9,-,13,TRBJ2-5,TGTGCCAGCAGCCTAGGGGGGGGGCAGACCCAGTACTTC,CASSLGGGQTQYF
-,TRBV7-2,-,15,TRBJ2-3,TGTGCCAGCAGCTATCCGGGACAAAGCACAGATACGCAGTATTTT,CASSYPGQSTDTQYF
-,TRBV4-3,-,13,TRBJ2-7,TGCGCCAGCAGCAGGCAGGAAGGCTACGAGCAGTACTTC,CASSRQEGYEQYF
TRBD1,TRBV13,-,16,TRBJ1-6,TGTGCCAGCAGCCAATGGACAGGGCGAATGGATTCACCCCTCCACTTT,CASSQWTGRMDSPLHF